The 15 T cell receptor beta chains presented below share a single source sample, sequenced in a study of radiotherapy plus CTLA-4 blockade in lung cancer. TCRdb's copy holds only in-frame clones and misses some; the assay was immunoSEQ multiplex PCR. The sample carries around 43,000 clones, roughly 75% recorded once. Specimen: peripheral blood, collected from a patient treated with radiotherapy plus ipilimumab. These receptors were collected from a human donor with non-small cell lung cancer who had stable disease on radiotherapy plus ipilimumab.

The chain has TRBV6-5 and TRBJ2-7; D not certain. This CDR3 region has 11 residues. Germline lookup yields CDR1 MNHEY and CDR2 SVGAGI. V lost 2 bases, J lost 4 bases, and 3 bases lay in between. The CDR3 protein is CASSYAYEQYF. CDR3 DNA: TGTGCCAGCAGTTACGCGTACGAGCAGTACTTC.

This clone was seen once. This chain links TRBV7-2 with TRBJ2-3; 9 nucleotides line up with TRBD2. The V gene end was trimmed by 8 bases and the J gene end by 0 bases; junction bases not matched to a gene: 3. The CDR3 extends over 14 amino acids. Germline V CDR1 and CDR2: SGHTA, FQGNSA. CDR3 nucleotide sequence: TGTGCCAGCTCGAGCGGGGGGAGCACAGATACGCAGTATTTT. Translating it yields CASSSGGSTDTQYF. The variable domain in full, completed from reference TRBV7-2 and TRBJ2-3, reads GAGVSQSPSNKVTEKGKDVELRCDPISGHTALYWYRQSLGQGLEFLIYFQGNSAPDKSGLPSDRFSAERTGGSVSTLTIQRTQQEDSAVYLCASSSGGSTDTQYFGPGTRLTVL.

The J gene is TRBJ1-2, the V gene TRBV9, with TRBD1 as a possible D gene (5 bases). Deletions cut 2 bases from V and 0 bases from J, with 5 bases between. The CDR3 is 13 amino acids. Germline CDR1 reads SGDLS; CDR2 reads YYNGEE. CDR3 in amino acids: CASSVDTNYGYTF. The CDR3 nucleotides read TGTGCCAGCAGCGTGGACACTAACTATGGCTACACCTTC.

The rearrangement joins TRBV10-1 to TRBJ2-6; D call uncertain. The CDR3 is 15 amino acids. The ends were cut back, 3 bases at V and 0 bases at J, with 6 bases in the middle. Per the germline V gene, CDR1 is WNHNN and CDR2 is SYGVQD (reference sequence). CDR3 nucleotides: TGCGCCAGCAGTGAAGGCGGCTCTGGGGCCAACGTCCTGACTTTC. Encoded protein: CASSEGGSGANVLTF.

V is TRBV11-2 and J is TRBJ2-5; D might be TRBD2 (6 bases). The end of the DNA fits TRBJ2-7 better, so the J call may be wrong. The V gene's germline CDR1 is SGHAT and CDR2 FQNNGV. This CDR3 contains 14 residues. CDR3 sequence: CASRATGVSSEQYF. The CDR3 bases are TGTGCCAGCAGAGCCACGGGGGTCTCATCCGAGCAGTACTTC.

This clone was recorded a few times. The chain links TRBV6-6 to TRBJ2-7, with D perhaps TRBD2 (6 bases). Trimming took 8 bases from V and 2 from J, leaving 13 bases between them. This CDR3 has 13 residues. The germline CDR1 and CDR2 sequences are MNHNY and SVGAGI (reference sequence). For the CDR3, the DNA is TGTGCCAGCTTTAAAACGGGGGCCTACGAGCAGTACTTC. This encodes CASFKTGAYEQYF.

The rearrangement uses TRBV18 and TRBJ1-1; no firm D call. V lost 0 bases and J 4 bases, leaving 12 bases between the germline ends. CDR3 length: 15 residues. Germline V CDR1 and CDR2: KGHSH, LQKENI. The CDR3, as DNA: TGTGCCAGCTCACCACCGGGCGGGCAGTTCACTGAAGCTTTCTTT. Protein sequence: CASSPPGGQFTEAFF.

The chain has TRBV27 and TRBJ2-1, with 9 bases fitting TRBD2. The CDR3 has 16 residues. Germline V gives CDR1 MNHEY, CDR2 SMNVEV (reference sequence). Trimming removed 3 bases from V and 9 bases from J; junction bases left unmatched: 12. CDR3 nucleotide sequence: TGTGCCAGCAGTTTGTCACCTAGCGGGGTTGGTAGTGAGCAGTTCTTC. It is translated as CASSLSPSGVGSEQFF.

Turning to this clone: At one of its ends the junction is not consistent with the germline gene, which may arise from a read error. The J gene is TRBJ2-2, the V gene TRBV2; D is perhaps TRBD2 (6 bases). This CDR3 region has 14 residues. Germline values: CDR1 SNHLY, CDR2 FYNNEI. The CDR3 protein is CASLRATTAGGLFF. CDR3 nucleotide sequence: TGTGCCAGTCTGCGGGCGACAACAGCCGGGGGGCTGTTTTTT.

Here the CDR3 reads CASSPTGSVGELFF. The DNA of the CDR3 is TGTGCCAGCAGCCCCACGGGGTCTGTCGGGGAGCTGTTTTTT. The chain employs TRBV6-5 and TRBJ2-2, with D perhaps TRBD2 (5 bases). Trimming shortened V by 6 bases and J by 7 bases, and 15 bases separated the two germline ends. The CDR3 loop spans 14 amino acids. Germline V gene data show CDR1 as MNHEY and CDR2 as SVGAGI.

V gene TRBV5-4 combines with J gene TRBJ2-1, with 10 bases identical to TRBD2. The V gene's germline CDR1 is SGHNT and CDR2 YYREEE (reference sequence). V gave up 2 bases and J gave up 3 bases; unmatched junction bases: 2. The CDR3 sequence is 15 residues long. The CDR3 loop is CASSLAGGVYNEQFF. DNA of the CDR3: TGTGCCAGCAGCTTAGCGGGGGGGGTCTACAATGAGCAGTTCTTC.

The chain joins TRBV29-1 to TRBJ1-1; D might be TRBD1 (5 bases). CDR1 is SQVTM, CDR2 ANQGSEA, per germline. The CDR3 runs to 13 residues. The V gene lost 0 bases and the J gene lost 0 bases, with 5 bases spanning the gap. DNA for the CDR3: TGCAGCGTTGAAGACAGGGTGAACACTGAAGCTTTCTTT. It yields the protein CSVEDRVNTEAFF.

The V call is TRBV30, the J call TRBJ1-2, with 11 bases identical to TRBD1. CDR1 and CDR2 (germline): GTSNPN, SVGIG (reference sequence). The V gene end was trimmed by 8 bases and the J gene end by 7 bases; junction bases not matched to a gene: 18. The CDR3 is made up of 16 amino acids. The CDR3 loop reads CALYGGQGVSWRGYTF. CDR3 sequence (DNA): TGTGCCCTATACGGGGGACAGGGGGTTTCTTGGCGTGGCTACACCTTC. Full variable domain (remainder filled in from reference TRBV30 and TRBJ1-2): SQTIHQWPATLVQPVGSPLSLECTVEGTSNPNLYWYRQAAGRGLQLLFYSVGIGQISSEVPQNLSASRPQDRQFILSSKKLLLSDSGFYLCALYGGQGVSWRGYTFGSGTRLTVV.

This clone was seen only a few times. The rearrangement uses TRBV9 and TRBJ2-3; the match to TRBD2 covers 10 bases. V lost 3 bases and J lost 3; bases outside the gene matches: 7. The CDR3 sequence is 16 residues long. CDR1 is SGDLS and CDR2 is YYNGEE in the germline V gene. CDR3 coding DNA: TGTGCCAGCAGCGCGACGACTAGCGGGCGGACAGATACGCAGTATTTT. Translation: CASSATTSGRTDTQYF.

The chain has TRBV11-3 and TRBJ2-6; tentative D call: TRBD1 (6 bases). Germline assignment: CDR1 SGHNT and CDR2 YENEEA. The CDR3 spans 15 residues. V gave up 5 bases and J gave up 1 base, with 9 bases separating them. CDR3 in DNA: TGTGCCAGCAGCCTACAGGGTTCTGGGGCCAACGTCCTGACTTTC. Its translation is CASSLQGSGANVLTF.